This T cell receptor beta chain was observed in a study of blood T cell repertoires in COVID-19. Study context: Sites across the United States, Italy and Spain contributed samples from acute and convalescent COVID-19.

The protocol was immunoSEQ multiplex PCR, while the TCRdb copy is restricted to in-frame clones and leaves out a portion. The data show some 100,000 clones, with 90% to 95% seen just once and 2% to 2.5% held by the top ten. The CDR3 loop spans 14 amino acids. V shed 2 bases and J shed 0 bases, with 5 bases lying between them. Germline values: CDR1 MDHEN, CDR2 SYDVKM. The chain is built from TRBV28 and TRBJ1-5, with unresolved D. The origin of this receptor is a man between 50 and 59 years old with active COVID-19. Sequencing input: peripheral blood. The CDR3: CASSLPNSNQPQHF. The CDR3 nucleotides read TGTGCCAGCAGTTTACCTAATAGCAATCAGCCCCAGCATTTT.